This entry lists 22 T cell receptor beta chains sequenced from one sample in a study of T cell clonality in common variable immunodeficiency. TCRdb's copy holds only in-frame clones and misses some; the assay was immunoSEQ multiplex PCR. Listed here are under 35,000 clones without any singletons, the top ten holding 3.8%. Sequencing input: peripheral blood mononuclear cells. The source is a person aged 18-70 years in good health.

This clone is medium-sized (0.01 to 0.1%) within its sample. The CDR3 end is not reached by the read, which stops 3 residues before it; the germline J gene fills it in. The V and J genes are TRBV5-1 and TRBJ1-4; the D gene is possibly TRBD1 (5 bases). The CDR3 is made up of 16 amino acids. Trimming pared 3 bases from V and 2 bases from J, leaving 14 bases between. Per the germline V gene, CDR1 is SGHRS and CDR2 is YFSETQ. The CDR3 reads CASSSSGLSTNEKLFF. The DNA read from the CDR3 is TGCGCCAGCAGCTCATCAGGGCTTTCGACTAATGAAAAA.

The table lists this clone with many counts. The sequenced fragment ends 3 residues before the CDR3 boundary, so the rest is inferred from the germline J gene. The chain employs TRBV18 and TRBJ1-5; weak D call: TRBD1 (6 bases). Trimming stripped 1 base from V and 7 bases from J, with 11 bases between. The CDR3 has 14 amino acids. Germline CDR1 reads KGHSH; CDR2 reads LQKENI. CDR3 in amino acids: CASSPRGGDQPQHF. CDR3 DNA, as far as it was read: TGTGCCAGCTCACCACGAGGGGGAGACCAGCCC.

This clone was observed at least ten times. The read stops 3 residues short of the end of the CDR3; the missing end is completed from the germline J gene. V and J are TRBV7-9 and TRBJ2-7; D is unclear. V gave up 1 base and J gave up 0 bases, with 10 bases separating them. The V gene's germline CDR1 is SEHNR and CDR2 FQNEAQ (reference sequence). CDR3 size: 15 residues. CDR3 region: CASSLVETNSYEQYF. The DNA read from the CDR3 is TGTGCCAGCAGCTTAGTGGAGACAAACTCCTACGAG.

This clone occurred a few times. The observed sequence ends 3 residues before the CDR3 terminus, with the missing tail filled in from the germline J gene. This chain joins TRBV19 and TRBJ2-3; D remains unclear. Germline V gene lookup returns CDR1 LNHDA and CDR2 SQIVND (reference sequence). This CDR3 comprises 13 residues. CDR3 sequence reads: CASSTHSQETQYF. The CDR3 DNA, read in part, is TGTGCCAGTAGTACCCACTCCCAAGAGACG.

This clone has a count of ten or more. The DNA ends 3 residues before the CDR3 does, and the rest of the CDR3 is filled in from the germline J gene. J is TRBJ1-2 and V is TRBV30; D call uncertain. The germline CDR1 and CDR2 sequences are GTSNPN and SVGIG (reference sequence). This CDR3 has 13 residues. CDR3 bases read: TGTGCCTGGTCGGGGATTAGCACAGATACC. This encodes CAWSGISTDT. The CDR3 in full is CAWSGISTDTYTF.

The sample holds many counts of this clone. The CDR3 end is not reached by the read, which stops 3 residues before it; the germline J gene fills it in. The rearrangement joins TRBV20-1 to TRBJ1-1; D is undetermined. Trimming removed 0 bases at V and 2 bases at J, with 7 bases between. The CDR3 runs 13 residues. Germline CDR1 DFQATT, CDR2 SNEGSKA (reference sequence). The CDR3 DNA, read in part, is TGCAGTGCTAGAGAGGGCCTAAACACTGAA. Amino acids: CSAREGLNTE. The entire CDR3 is CSAREGLNTEAFF.

This clone was seen ten or more times. The read comes to an end 3 residues before the CDR3 does, leaving the germline J gene to fill in the end. V and J are TRBV4-1 and TRBJ2-7, with D possibly TRBD2 on 6 matching bases. The germline gives CDR1 MGHRA, CDR2 YSYEKL. V lost 0 bases, J lost 3 bases, and 18 bases lay in between. The CDR3 spans 17 residues. The DNA read from the CDR3 is TGCGCCAGCAGCCAAGAGGCTGGGCAGGGACTTTACTACGAG. Translating gives CASSQEAGQGLYYE. The full CDR3 protein reads CASSQEAGQGLYYEQYF.

The sample holds many counts of this clone. The read halts 3 residues ahead of the CDR3 end, with the missing end drawn from the germline J gene. The chain recombines TRBV18 with TRBJ1-4; 10 bases are shared with TRBD1. The germline gives CDR1 KGHSH, CDR2 LQKENI. This CDR3 spans 17 amino acids. Trimming at V came to 6 bases and at J to 5 bases, leaving 12 bases not matched to a gene. The CDR3 loop reads CASSHDPPGQGNEKLFF. CDR3 bases read: TGTGCCAGCTCCCATGATCCGCCGGGACAGGGGAATGAAAAA.

In this sample, this clone turned up many times. The sequence runs out 3 residues before the end of the CDR3; the remainder is reconstructed from the germline J gene. V usage is TRBV5-1 and J usage is TRBJ1-1; possible D gene TRBD1, 6 bases. The CDR3 consists of 15 residues. Trimming cost V 0 bases and J 0 bases, with 9 bases left between them. Germline loops: CDR1 SGHRS, CDR2 YFSETQ. The CDR3 bases that were read are TGCGCCAGCAGCTTGGGAGGACAGATGAACACTGAA. This gives the protein CASSLGGQMNTE. The whole CDR3 protein reads CASSLGGQMNTEAFF.

This clone appeared many times. The CDR3 end lies 3 residues beyond the end of the read and is filled in from the germline J gene. The chain has TRBV5-4 and TRBJ1-2; 9 bases are a match to TRBD1. The V segment lost 3 bases and the J segment 4 bases; nucleotides outside the gene matches: 10. This CDR3 is built from 16 residues. Germline CDR1 is SGHNT and CDR2 is YYREEE (reference sequence). CDR3 sequence reads: CASSSSLTGGPYGYTF. Incomplete CDR3 DNA: TGTGCCAGCAGCTCATCCCTTACAGGGGGCCCCTATGGC. The full variable domain, with the rest looked up from reference TRBV5-4 and TRBJ1-2, is ETGVTQSPTHLIKTRGQQVTLRCSSQSGHNTVSWYQQALGQGPQFIFQYYREEENGRGNFPPRFSGLQFPNYSSELNVNALELDDSALYLCASSSSLTGGPYGYTFGSGTRLTVV.

This clone came up many times. The read terminates 3 residues before the CDR3 end, so the remaining end is supplied by the germline J gene. The chain employs TRBV20-1 and TRBJ2-1; D is possibly TRBD2 (5 bases). The CDR3 loop spans 14 amino acids. Germline V gene lookup returns CDR1 DFQATT and CDR2 SNEGSKA (reference sequence). V gave up 5 bases and J gave up 4 bases, with 15 bases separating them. This CDR3 is CSAYPGVRYNEQFF. The covered CDR3 bases are TGCAGTGCTTACCCCGGGGTTAGGTACAATGAG.

This clone was seen repeatedly, ten times or more. The read comes to an end 3 residues before the CDR3 does, leaving the germline J gene to fill in the end. The chain has TRBV7-9 and TRBJ2-5; 9 positions match TRBD1. With 5 bases clipped from V and 2 bases from J, the junction kept 6 bases outside the gene matches. Germline CDR1 is SEHNR and CDR2 is FQNEAQ (reference sequence). CDR3 size: 15 residues. CDR3 loop: CASSLTTGGQETQYF. The sequenced part of the CDR3 DNA is TGTGCCAGCAGCCTAACGACAGGGGGGCAAGAGACC.

This clone was seen repeatedly, ten times or more. The DNA ends 3 residues before the CDR3 does, and the rest of the CDR3 is filled in from the germline J gene. The J gene is TRBJ2-7, the V gene TRBV7-9; TRBD1 matches 8 bases. V gave up 3 bases and J gave up 4 bases; unmatched junction bases: 2. Germline assignment: CDR1 SEHNR and CDR2 FQNEAQ (reference sequence). The CDR3 length is 13 residues. This CDR3 reads CASSFDRGYEQYF. The DNA read from the CDR3 is TGTGCCAGCAGCTTTGACAGGGGTTACGAG.

This clone was detected ten times or more. Coverage ceases 3 residues before the CDR3 finishes, and the germline J gene fills in the end. The chain couples TRBV2 to TRBJ2-7, with D maybe TRBD1 (6 bases). The CDR3 extends over 12 amino acids. V gave up 7 bases and J gave up 4 bases, with 11 bases separating them. The germline gives CDR1 SNHLY, CDR2 FYNNEI. The covered CDR3 bases are TGTGCCAGCAACAGGGATGGGTACGAG. Its protein is CASNRDGYE. Given in full, the CDR3 is CASNRDGYEQYF.

This clone was detected ten times or more. The CDR3 end is not reached by the read, which stops 3 residues before it; the germline J gene fills it in. This CDR3 is also generated by other DNA sequences in the sample. The chain couples TRBV2 to TRBJ1-3; the D gene is possibly TRBD1 (6 bases). V gave up 5 bases and J gave up 1 base, with 9 bases separating them. Germline values: CDR1 SNHLY, CDR2 FYNNEI. The CDR3 has 14 amino acids. The covered CDR3 bases are TGTGCCAGCAGTCAACAGGGTTCTGGAAACACC. This translates into CASSQQGSGNT. The whole CDR3 sequence is CASSQQGSGNTIYF.

This clone was recorded many times. The sequence runs out 3 residues before the end of the CDR3; the remainder is reconstructed from the germline J gene. V gene TRBV7-2 combines with J gene TRBJ1-2, with D possibly matching TRBD1 (6 bases). CDR3 length equals 13 residues. Germline lookup yields CDR1 SGHTA and CDR2 FQGNSA. V lost 7 bases and J lost 4, with 13 bases in between. The sequenced CDR3 bases are TGTGCCAGCAAATTCAGGGGTCCCTATGGC. It codes for CASKFRGPYG. The whole CDR3 sequence reads CASKFRGPYGYTF.

In this sample, this clone turned up many times. This CDR3 is CASSPLAGGVDTQYF. Partial CDR3 DNA: TGTGCCAGTAGTCCCTTAGCGGGAGGGGTAGATACG. The V gene is TRBV19, the J gene TRBJ2-3, with 11 bases that match TRBD2. The missing CDR3 end, 3 residues past where the read stops, is filled in from the germline J gene. J lost 5 bases, V lost 5 bases, and 6 bases had no gene match. The CDR3 contains 15 residues. CDR1 is LNHDA, CDR2 SQIVND, per germline (reference sequence).

This clone was observed at least ten times. The read halts 3 residues ahead of the CDR3 end, with the missing end drawn from the germline J gene. J is TRBJ2-1 and V is TRBV6-2 or TRBV6-3, with TRBD1 identical over 8 bases. The V gene's germline CDR1 is MNHEY and CDR2 SVGEGT. With V trimmed by 5 bases and J by 6 bases, 6 bases remained unmatched. The CDR3 extends over 14 amino acids. This CDR3 is CASSTRTGSNEQFF. CDR3 DNA, as far as it was read: TGTGCCAGCAGTACCAGGACAGGGAGCAATGAG.

This clone has ten or more counts. The observed sequence ends 3 residues before the CDR3 terminus, with the missing tail filled in from the germline J gene. The V and J genes are TRBV7-6 and TRBJ2-2; D may be TRBD2 (6 bases). The germline V gene has CDR1 SGHVS and CDR2 FNYEAQ. The CDR3 sequence is 15 residues long. The V and J ends lost 4 bases and 8 bases respectively, with 17 bases between them. The part of the CDR3 DNA that was read is TGTGCCAGCAGCTCCCTCGGGACTTCTTCTGGGGAG. Its protein product is CASSSLGTSSGE. The full CDR3 protein reads CASSSLGTSSGELFF.

This clone has ten or more counts. The CDR3 is cut off 3 residues early in the read; its end comes from the germline J gene. The gene calls are TRBV30 and TRBJ1-1; 8 nucleotides agree with TRBD1. In germline, CDR1 is GTSNPN, CDR2 SVGIG (reference sequence). V shed 3 bases, J shed 1 base, and the junction held 7 bases outside the gene matches. The CDR3 sequence is 15 residues long. The DNA read from the CDR3 is TGTGCCTGGAGCCTGGCAGGGGGCTGGAACACTGAA. Amino acid sequence: CAWSLAGGWNTE. The complete CDR3 sequence is CAWSLAGGWNTEAFF.

This clone was recorded many times. The observed sequence ends 3 residues before the CDR3 terminus, with the missing tail filled in from the germline J gene. This sequence joins TRBV2 and TRBJ1-1; 7 bases are shared with TRBD1. J was trimmed by 5 bases and V by 8 bases; bases with no gene match: 11. This CDR3 region has 14 residues. Germline assignment: CDR1 SNHLY and CDR2 FYNNEI. The CDR3 spells CASQATGENTEAFF. The part of the CDR3 DNA that was read is TGTGCCAGCCAAGCTACAGGGGAGAATACTGAA. The full variable domain, with the rest looked up from reference TRBV2 and TRBJ1-1, is EPEVTQTPSHQVTQMGQEVILRCVPISNHLYFYWYRQILGQKVEFLVSFYNNEISEKSEIFDDQFSVERPDGSNFTLKIRSTKLEDSAMYFCASQATGENTEAFFGQGTRLTVV.

In its sample, this clone was seen many times. The read ends 3 residues early relative to the CDR3; the germline J gene fills the gap. The genes are TRBV10-3 and TRBJ2-1; 10 nucleotides match TRBD2. Germline V lookup: CDR1 ENHRY, CDR2 SYGVKD. The CDR3 extends over 16 amino acids. The trim removed 5 bases at V and 5 bases at J, leaving 9 bases unmatched. The CDR3 DNA, read in part, is TGTGCCATCAGTCCTGGGGGACTAGCGCGAAACAATGAG. Translation gives CAISPGGLARNNE. The whole CDR3 is CAISPGGLARNNEQFF.